These T cell receptor beta chains were read from a single sample in a study of T-cell reconstitution after alpha-beta-depleted transplantation in children. Via MiXCR, TCRdb re-called the PCR reads, giving one row per CDR3 protein. The sample has hundreds of thousands of distinct CDR3 sequences, around 15% seen once; the top ten hold approximately 29%. The sample here was PBMCs, mostly from graft donor cells, taken 360 days after TCRalphabeta/CD19-depleted stem cell transplant. These receptors were taken from a boy less than two years old who had a stem cell transplant for Wiskott-Aldrich syndrome, so the T cells may come from the graft donor. CDR3s include the opening cysteine and the closing phenylalanine or tryptophan. The order of the fields is J gene, D gene, clone size, V gene, CDR3 protein, CDR3 DNA. D genes are given only for firm matches. Some rows have no size entry. The others give once, few or many, or a class for an expanded clone.

J gene: TRBJ1-1; D gene: TRBD1; clone size: few; V gene: TRBV9; CDR3 protein: CASSGNTGFDRAGVTEAFF; CDR3 DNA: TGTGCCAGCAGCGGGAATACTGGCTTTGACAGGGCGGGAGTCACTGAAGCTTTCTTT
J gene: TRBJ2-6; D gene: .; clone size: many; V gene: TRBV12-3/TRBV12-4; CDR3 protein: CASSLSVSGANVLTF; CDR3 DNA: TGTGCCAGCAGTTTAAGTGTCTCTGGGGCCAACGTCCTGACTTTC
J gene: TRBJ2-5; D gene: .; clone size: few; V gene: TRBV5-1; CDR3 protein: CASRRDPDSKETQYF; CDR3 DNA: TGCGCCAGCCGTCGAGATCCGGACAGCAAAGAGACCCAGTACTTC
J gene: TRBJ2-7; D gene: TRBD2; clone size: many; V gene: TRBV6-5; CDR3 protein: CASSSRLAGLYEQYF; CDR3 DNA: TGTGCCAGCAGTTCTCGCCTAGCGGGACTTTACGAGCAGTACTTC
J gene: TRBJ2-7; D gene: TRBD2; clone size: few; V gene: TRBV6-1; CDR3 protein: CASSGTSGRAVPFYEQYF; CDR3 DNA: TGTGCCAGCAGCGGGACTAGCGGGAGGGCCGTTCCCTTCTACGAGCAGTACTTC
J gene: TRBJ2-1; D gene: TRBD2; clone size: few; V gene: TRBV12-3/TRBV12-4; CDR3 protein: CTSSLGPGLAGVTYNEQFF; CDR3 DNA: TGTACCAGCAGTTTAGGTCCGGGACTAGCGGGTGTAACCTACAATGAGCAGTTCTTC
J gene: TRBJ2-5; D gene: TRBD1; clone size: .; V gene: TRBV24-1; CDR3 protein: CATSDHRGGTGQETQYF; CDR3 DNA: TGTGCCACCAGTGACCACCGTGGGGGGACAGGGCAAGAGACCCAGTACTTC
J gene: TRBJ1-5; D gene: .; clone size: few; V gene: TRBV24-1; CDR3 protein: CATSRPWHSNQPQHF; CDR3 DNA: TGTGCCACCAGTCGGCCATGGCATAGCAATCAGCCCCAGCATTTT
J gene: TRBJ2-6; D gene: .; clone size: .; V gene: TRBV5-5; CDR3 protein: CASSFIKGRLSGANVLTF; CDR3 DNA: TGTGCCAGCAGCTTCATAAAGGGTAGGCTCTCTGGGGCCAACGTCCTGACTTTC
J gene: TRBJ2-1; D gene: .; clone size: .; V gene: TRBV27; CDR3 protein: CASSSGLVTYNEQFF; CDR3 DNA: TGTGCCAGCAGTTCCGGACTTGTTACCTACAATGAGCAGTTCTTC
J gene: TRBJ2-3; D gene: TRBD2; clone size: few; V gene: TRBV5-5; CDR3 protein: CASSLLPAGGPIDTQYF; CDR3 DNA: TGTGCCAGCAGCTTGTTACCAGCGGGAGGGCCTATAGATACGCAGTATTTT
J gene: TRBJ2-6; D gene: .; clone size: few; V gene: TRBV7-9; CDR3 protein: CASSISLSGTGANVLTF; CDR3 DNA: TGTGCCAGCAGCATTAGCTTGTCGGGGACTGGGGCCAACGTCCTGACTTTC
J gene: TRBJ2-6; D gene: TRBD1; clone size: few; V gene: TRBV7-2; CDR3 protein: CASSPGQTVSGANVLTF; CDR3 DNA: TGTGCCAGCAGCCCGGGACAGACTGTCTCTGGGGCCAACGTCCTGACTTTC
J gene: TRBJ2-3; D gene: TRBD2; clone size: .; V gene: TRBV6-1; CDR3 protein: CASRPGTIGTQYF; CDR3 DNA: TGTGCCAGCAGACCCGGGACTATTGGTACGCAGTATTTT
J gene: TRBJ1-1; D gene: .; clone size: few; V gene: TRBV10-2; CDR3 protein: CASSSRVGWVTEAFF; CDR3 DNA: TGCGCCAGCAGTTCAAGGGTTGGGTGGGTCACTGAAGCTTTCTTT
J gene: TRBJ2-7; D gene: .; clone size: .; V gene: TRBV12-3/TRBV12-4; CDR3 protein: CASSFTATGPYEQYF; CDR3 DNA: TGTGCCAGCAGCTTTACCGCGACAGGACCCTACGAGCAGTACTTC
J gene: TRBJ2-3; D gene: TRBD1; clone size: few; V gene: TRBV4-3; CDR3 protein: CASSQEGTGGDTQYF; CDR3 DNA: TGCGCCAGCAGCCAAGAGGGGACAGGGGGCGATACGCAGTATTTT
J gene: TRBJ2-7; D gene: .; clone size: .; V gene: TRBV9; CDR3 protein: CTSSVGVGSSYEQYF; CDR3 DNA: TGTACCAGCAGCGTAGGGGTCGGCAGCTCCTACGAGCAGTACTTC
J gene: TRBJ2-3; D gene: .; clone size: few; V gene: TRBV12-3/TRBV12-4; CDR3 protein: CASSFGYPRSDTQYF; CDR3 DNA: TGTGCCAGCAGTTTTGGCTATCCACGGTCGGATACGCAGTATTTT
J gene: TRBJ1-1; D gene: TRBD1; clone size: .; V gene: TRBV7-9; CDR3 protein: CASSFARQGAFF; CDR3 DNA: TGTGCCAGCAGCTTTGCTCGACAGGGAGCTTTCTTT
J gene: TRBJ2-3; D gene: .; clone size: .; V gene: TRBV4-2; CDR3 protein: CASSQGSRDTDTQYF; CDR3 DNA: TGTGCCAGCAGCCAAGGCTCCAGGGACACAGATACGCAGTATTTT
J gene: TRBJ2-1; D gene: TRBD2; clone size: .; V gene: TRBV12-3/TRBV12-4; CDR3 protein: CASSSGTSGSYNEQFF; CDR3 DNA: TGTGCCAGCAGCTCCGGGACTAGCGGCTCCTACAATGAGCAGTTCTTC
J gene: TRBJ1-3; D gene: .; clone size: .; V gene: TRBV4-3; CDR3 protein: CASSQVHRSGNTIYF; CDR3 DNA: TGCGCCAGCAGCCAAGTACACCGCTCTGGAAACACCATATATTTT
J gene: TRBJ2-7; D gene: TRBD1; clone size: .; V gene: TRBV12-3/TRBV12-4; CDR3 protein: CASSATGGSREQYF; CDR3 DNA: TGTGCCAGCAGTGCGACAGGGGGGAGTCGCGAGCAGTACTTC
J gene: TRBJ2-3; D gene: TRBD2; clone size: few; V gene: TRBV9; CDR3 protein: CASSPSDFSGAQTDTQYF; CDR3 DNA: TGTGCCAGCAGCCCAAGTGACTTCAGCGGGGCCCAGACAGATACGCAGTATTTT
J gene: TRBJ2-7; D gene: .; clone size: .; V gene: TRBV20-1; CDR3 protein: CSARDRRVSEQYF; CDR3 DNA: TGCAGTGCTAGAGATCGGCGGGTTTCCGAGCAGTACTTC